This T cell receptor (beta chain) was captured by sequencing in a study of CD8 T cells in Susac syndrome. Study-level points and caveats: It was acknowledged by the study that relatively few individuals were included in its TCR sequencing and HLA analysis.

RNA totalling about 0.5 to 1 ug underwent reverse transcription with random hexamers. TCRdb independently ran MiXCR on the immunoSEQ multiplex PCR reads; one entry per CDR3 protein. This sample has 50,000 or so distinct CDR3 sequences; 90% to 95% occur once, and the top ten carry roughly 0.5%. Germline CDR1 SGHAT, CDR2 FQNNGV. Unmatched junction bases numbered 6, after V lost 4 bases and J lost 1 base. There are 17 residues in the CDR3. About this clonotype: Its specificity is not known.

TEMRA cells underwent FACS enrichment and CD8+ and CD4+ T cells underwent negative isolation. The sample taken for sequencing was CD8+ T cells from PBMCs. The TCR originated in a human donor with multiple sclerosis. The chain carries TRBV11-2 and TRBJ2-3; 12 positions match TRBD2. The CDR3 DNA follows: TGTGCCAGCAGCTCGCGGACTAGCGGGGTGGGCACAGATACGCAGTATTTT. This encodes CASSSRTSGVGTDTQYF.